The present T cell receptor (beta chain) was sequenced within a study of CD8+CD57+ T cells in acquired aplastic anemia. Germline assignment: CDR1 SGHTA and CDR2 FQGNSA. The V end lost 5 bases, the J end lost 6 bases, and 10 bases lay between the germline ends. This CDR3 region has 12 residues. Genomic DNA acted as the template from which TCR beta VDJ combination and CDR3 sequence profiling were carried out. TCRdb independently ran MiXCR on the reads; one entry per CDR3 protein. This table has 450,000 to 550,000 distinct CDR3 sequences, about a third appearing once. Selection for sequencing was limited to patients who had shown CD8+CD57+ cell expansion by flow cytometry. This clonotype was recorded many times.

Sequencing was carried out using sorted CD4+, CD8+, or CD8+CD57+ T cells (not recorded which) from PBMCs. This rearrangement joins TRBV7-2 to TRBJ1-2; TRBD1 might be the D (6 bases). This sequence originates from a human donor with aplastic anemia. The CDR3 here is CASSPSGDGYTF. DNA of the CDR3: TGTGCCAGCAGCCCTTCAGGGGATGGCTACACCTTC.